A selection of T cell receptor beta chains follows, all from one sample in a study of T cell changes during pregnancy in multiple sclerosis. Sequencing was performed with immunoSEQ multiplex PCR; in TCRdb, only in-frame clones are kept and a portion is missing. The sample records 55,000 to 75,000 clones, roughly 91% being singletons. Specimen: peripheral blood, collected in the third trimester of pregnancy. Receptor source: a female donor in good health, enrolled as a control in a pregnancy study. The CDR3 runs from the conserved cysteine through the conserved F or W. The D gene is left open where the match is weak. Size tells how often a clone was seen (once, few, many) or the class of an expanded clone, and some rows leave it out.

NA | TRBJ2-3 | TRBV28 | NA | CASSPVMEVGTDTQYF | TGTGCCAGCAGTCCTGTTATGGAGGTGGGCACAGATACGCAGTATTTT
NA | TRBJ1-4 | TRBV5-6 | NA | CASSLVGIKVGRAGEKLFF | TGTGCCAGCAGCTTGGTGGGAATAAAAGTGGGCAGGGCCGGAGAAAAACTGTTTTTT
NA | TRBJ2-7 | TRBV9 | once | CASSVGSGPDEQYF | TGTGCCAGCAGCGTAGGGTCAGGGCCCGACGAGCAGTACTTC
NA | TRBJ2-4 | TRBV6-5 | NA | CASRSRSAGIPIQYF | TGTGCCAGCAGAAGTCGATCAGCGGGTATCCCGATTCAGTACTTC
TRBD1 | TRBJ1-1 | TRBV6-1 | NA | CASRRQGNTEAFF | TGTGCCAGCAGGAGACAGGGGAACACTGAAGCTTTCTTT
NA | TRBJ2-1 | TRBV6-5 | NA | CAVGGNEQFF | TGTGCCGTCGGGGGCAATGAGCAGTTCTTC
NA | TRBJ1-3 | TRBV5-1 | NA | CASSLGGGPNSGNTIYF | TGCGCCAGCAGCTTGGGGGGGGGCCCTAACTCTGGAAACACCATATATTTT
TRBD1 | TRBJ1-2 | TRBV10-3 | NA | CAISEYRGDGYTF | TGTGCCATCAGTGAATACAGGGGGGATGGCTACACCTTC
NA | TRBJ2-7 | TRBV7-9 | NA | CASSPFSRTDFHSYEQYF | TGTGCCAGCAGCCCATTCTCAAGGACAGACTTCCACTCCTACGAGCAGTACTTC
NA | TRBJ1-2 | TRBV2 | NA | CASSEAGRGNYGYTF | TGTGCCAGCAGTGAAGCAGGGAGGGGGAACTATGGCTACACCTTC
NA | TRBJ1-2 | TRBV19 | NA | CASSPRAFDRYGYTF | TGTGCCAGTAGCCCCCGAGCGTTCGACAGATATGGCTACACCTTC
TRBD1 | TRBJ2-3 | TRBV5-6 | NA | CASSLGQGAGDTQYF | TGTGCCAGCAGCTTAGGACAGGGGGCGGGAGATACGCAGTATTTT
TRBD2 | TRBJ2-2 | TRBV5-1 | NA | CASSSRGVTGELFF | TGCGCCAGCAGTAGTCGGGGGGTCACCGGGGAGCTGTTTTTT
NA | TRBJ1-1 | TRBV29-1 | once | CSVVRMNTEAFF | TGCAGCGTCGTCAGAATGAACACTGAAGCTTTCTTT
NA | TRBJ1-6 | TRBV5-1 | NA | CASQKGGRTSSYNSPLHF | TGCGCCAGCCAGAAGGGAGGACGAACGAGCTCCTATAATTCACCCCTCCACTTT
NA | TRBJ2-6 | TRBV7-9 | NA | CASSDTSVAGANVLTF | TGTGCCAGCAGCGATACCTCGGTGGCTGGGGCCAACGTCCTGACTTTC
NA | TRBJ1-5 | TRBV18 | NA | CASSPQEVSNQPQHF | TGTGCCAGCTCACCACAAGAGGTTAGCAATCAGCCCCAGCATTTT
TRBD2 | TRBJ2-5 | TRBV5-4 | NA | CASSLAVAGGFPETQYF | TGTGCCAGCAGCTTGGCGGTAGCGGGGGGGTTCCCCGAGACCCAGTACTTC
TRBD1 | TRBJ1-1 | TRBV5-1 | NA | CATASGQPNTEAFF | TGCGCCACCGCGTCGGGACAGCCAAACACTGAAGCTTTCTTT
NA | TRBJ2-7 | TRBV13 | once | CASSLRRGYEQYF | TGTGCCAGCAGCTTACGTCGCGGCTACGAGCAGTACTTC
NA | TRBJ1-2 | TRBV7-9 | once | CASSLDRLGSYAF | TGTGCCAGCAGCTTGGACCGACTGGGGAGCTACGCCTTC
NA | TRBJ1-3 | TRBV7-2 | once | CASRFGTSGNTIYF | TGTGCCAGCAGATTCGGGACTTCTGGAAACACCATATATTTT
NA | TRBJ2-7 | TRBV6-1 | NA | CASPPPSEVYEQYF | TGTGCCAGCCCCCCCCCTAGCGAGGTCTACGAGCAGTACTTC
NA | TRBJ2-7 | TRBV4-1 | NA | CASSHGGNYEQYF | TGCGCCAGCAGCCACGGCGGGAACTACGAGCAGTACTTC
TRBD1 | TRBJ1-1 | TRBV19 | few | CASSMISGGGTEAFF | TGTGCCAGTAGTATGATCTCAGGGGGTGGTACTGAAGCTTTCTTT
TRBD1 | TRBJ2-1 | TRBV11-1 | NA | CASSFATGGKYEQFF | TGTGCCAGCAGCTTCGCAACAGGGGGAAAATATGAGCAGTTCTTC
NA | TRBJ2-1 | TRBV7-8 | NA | CASSSRELAREQFF | TGTGCCAGCAGCAGCCGGGAATTAGCCCGCGAGCAGTTCTTC
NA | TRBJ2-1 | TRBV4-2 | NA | CASSQAGGGNNEQFF | TGTGCCAGCAGCCAAGCGGGGGGCGGGAACAATGAGCAGTTCTTC
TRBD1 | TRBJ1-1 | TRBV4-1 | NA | CASSQGDRRNTEAFF | TGCGCCAGCAGCCAGGGGGACAGGCGGAACACTGAAGCTTTCTTT
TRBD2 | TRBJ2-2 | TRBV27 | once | CASSSERGGELFF | TGTGCCAGCAGTTCCGAGCGGGGCGGGGAGCTGTTTTTT
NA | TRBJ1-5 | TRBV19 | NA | CASSMGHLNQPQHF | TGTGCCAGTAGTATGGGACACCTAAATCAGCCCCAGCATTTT
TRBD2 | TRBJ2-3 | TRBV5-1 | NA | CASSFTGGDADTQYF | TGCGCCAGCAGCTTTACGGGAGGGGATGCAGATACGCAGTATTTT
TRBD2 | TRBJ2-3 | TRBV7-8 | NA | CASRVYSGETDTQYF | TGTGCCAGCAGGGTTTATAGCGGGGAGACAGATACGCAGTATTTT
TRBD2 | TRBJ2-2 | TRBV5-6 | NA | CASSFTSGSNTGELFF | TGTGCCAGCAGCTTTACTAGCGGATCGAACACCGGGGAGCTGTTTTTT
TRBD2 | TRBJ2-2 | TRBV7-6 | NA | CASSLGGLAGAGELFF | TGTGCCAGCAGCTTAGGGGGACTAGCGGGAGCCGGGGAGCTGTTTTTT
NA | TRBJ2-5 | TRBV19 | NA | CASSMARGAQETQYF | TGTGCCAGTAGTATGGCGCGGGGCGCTCAAGAGACCCAGTACTTC
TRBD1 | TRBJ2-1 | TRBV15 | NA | CATSRLDRDSYNEQFF | TGTGCCACCAGCAGATTGGACAGGGACTCCTACAATGAGCAGTTCTTC
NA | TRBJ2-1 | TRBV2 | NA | CASKVGSSYNEQFF | TGTGCCAGCAAGGTGGGGAGCTCCTACAATGAGCAGTTCTTC
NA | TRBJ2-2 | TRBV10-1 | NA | CASSASRGGKINTGELFF | TGCGCCAGCAGTGCCAGTCGAGGCGGAAAAATCAACACCGGGGAGCTGTTTTTT